This T cell receptor (beta chain) was sequenced in a study of blood T cell repertoires in COVID-19. Overall study context: Italy, Spain and the United States were the sources of the convalescent and acute COVID-19 samples. T cells, B-cell-depleted T cells, or PBMCs provided the cDNA or gDNA that served as material.

The Seattle patients joined while their infection was active and were tracked longitudinally afterward. Method: immunoSEQ multiplex PCR; TCRdb's copy keeps in-frame clones and lacks some. The sample lists about 180,000 clones, around 80% occurring once. This clone was detected only once. Per germline, CDR1 MRHNA and CDR2 SNTAGT. Unmatched junction bases numbered 4, after V lost 3 bases and J lost 1 base. The CDR3 has 15 amino acids. The V and J genes are TRBV6-4 and TRBJ2-3; 7 nucleotides agree with TRBD1. Sequenced input: peripheral blood. This clonotype was sampled from a woman between 40 and 50 years old with COVID-19, enrolled during active disease. The CDR3 coding sequence is TGTGCCAGCAGTGAAGGCGACAGGGGCACAGATACGCAGTATTTT. This translates into CASSEGDRGTDTQYF.